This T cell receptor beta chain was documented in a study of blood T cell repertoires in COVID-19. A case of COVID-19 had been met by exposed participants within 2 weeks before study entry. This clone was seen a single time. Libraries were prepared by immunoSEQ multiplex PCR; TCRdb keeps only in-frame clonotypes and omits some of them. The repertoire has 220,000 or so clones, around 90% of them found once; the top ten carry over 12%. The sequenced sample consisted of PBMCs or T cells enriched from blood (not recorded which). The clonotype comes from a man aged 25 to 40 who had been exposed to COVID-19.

In DNA, the CDR3 is TGCGCCAGCAGCCAGGACAGTTTTTACGCTGAAGCTTTCTTT. Protein sequence: CASSQDSFYAEAFF. The chain uses TRBV4-1 and TRBJ1-1; D is possibly TRBD1 (6 bases). V lost 3 bases and J lost 6, with 14 bases in between. The CDR3 runs 14 residues. Germline V gene lookup returns CDR1 MGHRA and CDR2 YSYEKL.